This TCR beta chain originates from a study of shared clonotypes between healthy human individuals. Study-level background: Aged between 18 and 49, the donors were a couple of women and a few men.

The protocol was immunoSEQ multiplex PCR, while the TCRdb copy is restricted to in-frame clones and leaves out a portion. Here the sample spans around 1.5 million clones, around 98% being singletons. CD4+ cell separation produced CD45RA+ naive and CD45RA-negative memory subsets. Whole-study results and caveats: Naive subsets, compared against memory subsets, generally had larger estimated richness values.

Turning to this clone: Its antigen is unidentified.

Between the trimmed V and J ends, which lost 0 bases and 0 bases, there was a span of 7 bases. This CDR3 has 15 residues. Germline CDR1 reads MNHEY; CDR2 reads SVGAGI. The sequence was obtained from a man aged 25 to 45 in good health. Material for sequencing was naive CD4+ T cells sorted from blood. Subset given: CD45RA+ positively selected. This chain connects TRBV6-5 to TRBJ2-3, with D uncertain. The CDR3 DNA reads as TGTGCCAGCAGTTACTCGATTTCTAGCACAGATACGCAGTATTTT. Translating it yields CASSYSISSTDTQYF.